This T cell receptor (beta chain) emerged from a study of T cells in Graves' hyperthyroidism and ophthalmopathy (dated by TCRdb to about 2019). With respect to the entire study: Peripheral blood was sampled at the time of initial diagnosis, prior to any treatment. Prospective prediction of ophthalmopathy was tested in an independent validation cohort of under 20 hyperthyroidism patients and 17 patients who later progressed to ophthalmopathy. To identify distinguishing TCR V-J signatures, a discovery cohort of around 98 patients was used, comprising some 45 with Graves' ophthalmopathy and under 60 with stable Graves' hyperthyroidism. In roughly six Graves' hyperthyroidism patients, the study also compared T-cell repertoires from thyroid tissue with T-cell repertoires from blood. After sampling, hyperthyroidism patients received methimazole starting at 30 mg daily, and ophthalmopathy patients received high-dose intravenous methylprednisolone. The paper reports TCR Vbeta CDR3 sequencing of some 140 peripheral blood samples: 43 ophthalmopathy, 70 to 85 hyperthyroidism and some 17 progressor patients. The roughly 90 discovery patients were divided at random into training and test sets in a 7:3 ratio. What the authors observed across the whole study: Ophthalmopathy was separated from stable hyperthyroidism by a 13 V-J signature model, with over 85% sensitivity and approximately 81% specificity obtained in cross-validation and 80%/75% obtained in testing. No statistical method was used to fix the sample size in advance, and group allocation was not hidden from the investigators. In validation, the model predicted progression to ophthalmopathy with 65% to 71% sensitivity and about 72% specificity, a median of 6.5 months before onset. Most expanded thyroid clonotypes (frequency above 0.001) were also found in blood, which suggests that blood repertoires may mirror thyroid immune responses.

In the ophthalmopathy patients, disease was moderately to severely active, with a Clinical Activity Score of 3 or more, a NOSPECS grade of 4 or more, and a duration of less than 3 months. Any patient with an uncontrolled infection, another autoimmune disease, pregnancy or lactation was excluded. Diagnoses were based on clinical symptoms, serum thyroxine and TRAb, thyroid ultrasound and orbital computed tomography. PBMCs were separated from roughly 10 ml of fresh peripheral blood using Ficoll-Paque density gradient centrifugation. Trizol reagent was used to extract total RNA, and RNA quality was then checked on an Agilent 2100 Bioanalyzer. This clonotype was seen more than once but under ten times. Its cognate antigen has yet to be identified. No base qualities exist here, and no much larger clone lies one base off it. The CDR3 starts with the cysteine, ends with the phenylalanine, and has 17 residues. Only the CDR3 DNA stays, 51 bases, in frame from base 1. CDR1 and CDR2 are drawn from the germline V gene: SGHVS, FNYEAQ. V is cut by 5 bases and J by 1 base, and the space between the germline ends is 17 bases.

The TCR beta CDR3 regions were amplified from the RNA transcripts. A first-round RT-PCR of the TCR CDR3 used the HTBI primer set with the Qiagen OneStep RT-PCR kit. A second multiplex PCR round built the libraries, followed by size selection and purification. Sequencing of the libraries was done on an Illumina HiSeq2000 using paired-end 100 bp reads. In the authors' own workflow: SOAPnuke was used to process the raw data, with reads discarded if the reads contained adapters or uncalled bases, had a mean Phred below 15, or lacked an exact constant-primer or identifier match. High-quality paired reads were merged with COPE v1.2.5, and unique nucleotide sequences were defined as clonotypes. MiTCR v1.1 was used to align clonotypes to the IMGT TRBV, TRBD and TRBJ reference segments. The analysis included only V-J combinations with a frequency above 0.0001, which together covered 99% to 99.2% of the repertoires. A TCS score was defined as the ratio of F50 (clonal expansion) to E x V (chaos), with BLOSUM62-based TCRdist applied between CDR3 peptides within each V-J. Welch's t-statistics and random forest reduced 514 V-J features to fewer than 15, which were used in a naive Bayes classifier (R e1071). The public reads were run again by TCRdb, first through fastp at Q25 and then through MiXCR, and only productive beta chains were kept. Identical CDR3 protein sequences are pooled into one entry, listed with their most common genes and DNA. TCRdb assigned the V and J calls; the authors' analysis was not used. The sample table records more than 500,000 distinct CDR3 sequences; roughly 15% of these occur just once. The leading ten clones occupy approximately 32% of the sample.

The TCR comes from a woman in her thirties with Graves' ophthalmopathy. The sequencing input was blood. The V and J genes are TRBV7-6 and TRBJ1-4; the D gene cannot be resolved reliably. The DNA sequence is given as TGTGCCAGCAGCAACGGGTTCTTGGTGGAAACTAATGAAAAACTGTTTTTT. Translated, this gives CASSNGFLVETNEKLFF.